A selection of T cell receptor beta chains follows, all from one sample in a study of technical replicates of blood from a few donors. Sequenced by immunoSEQ multiplex PCR; TCRdb stores in-frame clones only, minus some. The sample consists of approximately 81,000 clones, about 96% of them appearing once. Material: T cells isolated from PBMCs. The receptors derive from a human donor in good health. The CDR3 runs from the conserved cysteine through the conserved F or W. D genes are given only for firm matches. Clone size is given for some rows only: seen once, a few or many times, or a class if the clone is expanded.

TRBJ1-1,-,TRBV10-2,13,-,TGCGCCACCCAAGGGGTACAGGGCACTGAAGCTTTCTTT,CATQGVQGTEAFF
TRBJ1-5,TRBD1,TRBV15,16,-,TGTGCCACCAACGCCGGGACAGGGTTTAGCAATCAGCCCCAGCATTTT,CATNAGTGFSNQPQHF
TRBJ2-3,TRBD2,TRBV29-1,15,-,TGCAGCGTTGAATCTAGCGGGGGGTCAAGGGATACGCAGTATTTT,CSVESSGGSRDTQYF
TRBJ2-7,-,TRBV7-9,13,-,TGTGCCAGCAGCTTAAGCCTTAACGACGAGCAGTACTTC,CASSLSLNDEQYF
TRBJ2-2,TRBD2,TRBV7-9,17,-,TGTGCCAGCAGTTACGGGACTAGCGGGAGCCTCACCGGGGAGCTGTTTTTT,CASSYGTSGSLTGELFF
TRBJ2-3,-,TRBV6-6,15,-,TGTGCCAGCAGTAACACAGGCCTTTCCACAGATACGCAGTATTTT,CASSNTGLSTDTQYF
TRBJ2-1,TRBD2,TRBV6-4,18,once,TGTGCCAGCAGTGACTCGATCGGACTAGCGAGCTCCTACAATGAGCAGTTCTTC,CASSDSIGLASSYNEQFF
TRBJ2-1,TRBD2,TRBV10-3,14,-,TGTGCCATCAGTCCGGGACTAGCGAACAATGAGCAGTTCTTC,CAISPGLANNEQFF
TRBJ2-7,-,TRBV19,15,-,TGTGCCAGTAGTATCGAGCCAGGGCCTTACTACGAGCAGTACTTC,CASSIEPGPYYEQYF
TRBJ2-1,-,TRBV15,13,-,TGTGCCACCAGCAGTCGGGGGGCGAATGAGCAGTTCTTC,CATSSRGANEQFF
TRBJ2-1,TRBD1,TRBV9,14,-,TGTGCCAGCGGGAACAGGGGAACCTCCGATGAGCAGTTCTTC,CASGNRGTSDEQFF
TRBJ2-4,TRBD1,TRBV28,12,-,TGTGCCACCGGGACAGGAAGAAACATTCAGTACTTC,CATGTGRNIQYF
TRBJ1-1,-,TRBV27,13,once,TGTGCCAGCAGTTTTTCCGGAGTGGGGCAAGCTTTCTTT,CASSFSGVGQAFF
TRBJ2-7,TRBD1,TRBV6-5,13,once,TGTGCCAGCAGTGCGACAGGGAAATACGAGCAGTACTTC,CASSATGKYEQYF
TRBJ2-3,TRBD1,TRBV6-1,15,-,TGTGCCACCGTTCCGGGACAGATTTTTACAGATACGCAGTATTTT,CATVPGQIFTDTQYF
TRBJ1-5,-,TRBV9,15,-,TGTGCCAGTTCCCCAACGGGGGGATTCAATCAGCCCCAGCATTTT,CASSPTGGFNQPQHF
TRBJ1-2,TRBD1,TRBV6-5,15,-,TGTGCCAGCACCTTATCAGGGGGCATGAGCTATGGCTACACCTTC,CASTLSGGMSYGYTF
TRBJ1-2,-,TRBV25-1,16,-,TGTGCCAGCAGTGAATCGAGTCAACAGGGATTCTATGGCTACACCTTC,CASSESSQQGFYGYTF
TRBJ2-1,-,TRBV5-6,19,once,TGTGCCAGCAGCTTGATCTGGACGGCTGACCAGCCTGAGGGAAATGAGCAGTTCTTC,CASSLIWTADQPEGNEQFF
TRBJ2-1,TRBD2,TRBV2,15,-,TGTGCCAGCAAGCTACTAGCGGATGATTACAATGAGCAGTTCTTC,CASKLLADDYNEQFF
TRBJ1-2,TRBD1,TRBV5-6,13,-,TGTGCCAGCAGCCCCGGACAGGCCTATGGCTACACCTTC,CASSPGQAYGYTF
TRBJ1-1,-,TRBV29-1,12,-,TGCAGCGTTGGGCGACAGTACACTGAAGCTTTCTTT,CSVGRQYTEAFF
TRBJ1-2,-,TRBV14,12,-,TGTGCCAGCAGCCAACAGAACTATGGCTACACCTTC,CASSQQNYGYTF
TRBJ1-2,TRBD1,TRBV4-2,15,-,TGTGCCAGCAGCCAAGATCTGACAGGGGGCCAAGGCTACACCTTC,CASSQDLTGGQGYTF
TRBJ2-1,-,TRBV27,13,-,TGTGCCAGCAGTGCCCCCACTAGGAATGAGCAGTTCTTC,CASSAPTRNEQFF
TRBJ1-5,-,TRBV7-8,13,once,TGTGCCAGCAGCACCAGGGGTGATCAGCCCCAGCATTTT,CASSTRGDQPQHF
TRBJ2-7,-,TRBV27,16,-,TGTGCCAGCAGTTCGTATTCTGCAGTTGCGGGCTACGAGCAGTACTTC,CASSSYSAVAGYEQYF
TRBJ1-1,TRBD1,TRBV7-9,17,once,TGTGCCAGCAGCTTAGCGAGGACAGGGACCTTGAACACTGAAGCTTTCTTT,CASSLARTGTLNTEAFF
TRBJ1-2,-,TRBV30,11,-,TGTGCCTGGAGTGGAGGCATGAGGTACACCTTC,CAWSGGMRYTF
TRBJ2-1,TRBD2,TRBV6-5,13,-,TGTGCCAGCAGTAATAGCGGGATATATGAGCAGTTCTTC,CASSNSGIYEQFF
TRBJ2-4,-,TRBV28,16,-,TGTGCCAGCAGCAGTTCTTTGGGACTAGCCAAAAACATTCAGTACTTC,CASSSSLGLAKNIQYF
TRBJ1-5,TRBD1,TRBV6-5,13,-,TGTGCCAGCAGCCGGACAGGGAATCAGCCCCAGCATTTT,CASSRTGNQPQHF
TRBJ2-3,TRBD2,TRBV4-1,15,-,TGCGCCAGCAGCCAAGAACGGACTAGCGGAGATACGCAGTATTTT,CASSQERTSGDTQYF
TRBJ1-5,TRBD1,TRBV6-5,14,once,TGTGCCAGCAGGGGGACGACAGGGAATCAGCCCCAGCATTTT,CASRGTTGNQPQHF
TRBJ2-5,TRBD2,TRBV5-1,16,-,TGCGCCAGCAGCCCTACTAGAGGCCCGGGGGGAGAGACCCAGTACTTC,CASSPTRGPGGETQYF
TRBJ1-4,TRBD1,TRBV9,14,once,TGTGCCAGCAGCGCTACGGGACAGAGTGAAAAACTGTTTTTT,CASSATGQSEKLFF
TRBJ2-5,-,TRBV7-9,16,-,TGTGCCAGCAGCTTAGGGCCTCGTTTCATCGGGGAGACCCAGTACTTC,CASSLGPRFIGETQYF
TRBJ1-1,-,TRBV13,17,once,TGTGCCAGCAGCTTGGGCCCGGCGTCCCTATTAGTCCCTGAAGCTTTCTTT,CASSLGPASLLVPEAFF
TRBJ2-7,TRBD1,TRBV28,15,-,TGTGCCAGCAGTAGCGGACAGGGGGCCCCTTACGAGCAGTACTTC,CASSSGQGAPYEQYF
TRBJ1-4,-,TRBV4-1,16,-,TGCGCCAGCAGCCTAAAGACCGGGACAACGAATGAAAAACTGTTTTTT,CASSLKTGTTNEKLFF
TRBJ2-5,-,TRBV5-1,13,-,TGCGCCAGCAGCGAGGGGGGGGCCGAGACCCAGTACTTC,CASSEGGAETQYF
TRBJ2-3,-,TRBV15,17,-,TGTGCCACCAGCAGAGAGTCCTTCGTCGTGTCCACAGATACGCAGTATTTT,CATSRESFVVSTDTQYF
TRBJ1-1,TRBD1,TRBV15,15,-,TGTGCCACCAGCCTGAGGGTCAGGGGGCTTAGTGAAGCTTTCTTT,CATSLRVRGLSEAFF
TRBJ1-5,TRBD1,TRBV5-4,16,-,TGTGCCAGCAGGCGTCCCGGACAGGACCAAAATCAGCCCCAGCATTTT,CASRRPGQDQNQPQHF
TRBJ2-7,TRBD2,TRBV11-2,16,-,TGTGCCAGCAGCTTATCGACTAGCGGCAGCTCCTACGAGCAGTACTTC,CASSLSTSGSSYEQYF
TRBJ2-5,TRBD2,TRBV19,18,-,TGTGCCAGTAGAAACCTGGGACTAGCGGGGGGGCCTAAAGAGACCCAGTACTTC,CASRNLGLAGGPKETQYF
TRBJ2-3,-,TRBV5-1,19,-,TGCGCCAGCAGCTCCTCGGGTTCGAGGGCGGGGCGAACCCTAGTATCGCAGTATTTT,CASSSSGSRAGRTLVSQYF
TRBJ1-4,-,TRBV7-9,16,-,TGTGCCAGCAGCTTAGCGCTCAGGGCCACGAATGAAAAACTGTTTTTT,CASSLALRATNEKLFF
TRBJ1-1,-,TRBV11-3,13,-,TGTGCCAGCACCCTATACCGAAACACTGAAGCTTTCTTT,CASTLYRNTEAFF
TRBJ2-3,-,TRBV28,16,-,TGTGCCAGCAATATAAACAGGAATTCCGGCACAGATACGCAGTATTTT,CASNINRNSGTDTQYF
TRBJ2-7,-,TRBV27,13,-,TGTGCCAGCAGTTTCTCGAGGAACACCGAGCAGTACTTC,CASSFSRNTEQYF
TRBJ1-5,-,TRBV28,15,-,TGTGCCAGCACCGGACAGATTTTAAGCAATCAGCCCCAGCATTTT,CASTGQILSNQPQHF